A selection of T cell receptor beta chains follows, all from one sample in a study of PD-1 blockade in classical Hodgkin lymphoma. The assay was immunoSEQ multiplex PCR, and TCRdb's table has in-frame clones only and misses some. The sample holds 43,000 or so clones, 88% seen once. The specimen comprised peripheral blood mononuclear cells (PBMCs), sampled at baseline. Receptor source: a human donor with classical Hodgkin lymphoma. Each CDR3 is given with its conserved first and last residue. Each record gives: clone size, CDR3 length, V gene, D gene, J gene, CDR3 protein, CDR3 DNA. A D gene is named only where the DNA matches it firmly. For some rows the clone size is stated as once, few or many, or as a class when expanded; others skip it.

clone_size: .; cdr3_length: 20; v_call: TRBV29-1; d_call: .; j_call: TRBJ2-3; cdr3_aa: CSVLAYTWAGGGNPTDTQYF; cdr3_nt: TGCAGCGTTCTAGCGTACACGTGGGCAGGGGGTGGAAACCCCACAGATACGCAGTATTTT
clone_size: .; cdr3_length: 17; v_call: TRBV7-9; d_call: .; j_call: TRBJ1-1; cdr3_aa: CASSAALDSRGLSEAFF; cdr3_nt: TGTGCCAGCAGCGCCGCGTTAGATTCTCGGGGGCTTTCTGAAGCTTTCTTT
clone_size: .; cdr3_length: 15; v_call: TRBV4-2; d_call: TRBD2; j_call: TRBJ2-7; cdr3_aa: CASSQGGTSEYEQYF; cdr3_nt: TGTGCCAGCAGCCAAGGAGGGACTAGCGAGTACGAGCAGTACTTC
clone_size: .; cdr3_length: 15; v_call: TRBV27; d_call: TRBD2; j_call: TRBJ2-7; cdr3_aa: CASSLSSGETYEQYF; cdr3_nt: TGTGCCAGCAGTTTATCTAGCGGGGAAACCTACGAGCAGTACTTC
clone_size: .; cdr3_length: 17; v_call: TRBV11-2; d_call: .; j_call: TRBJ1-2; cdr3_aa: CASSLAPQGRGAYGYTF; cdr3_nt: TGTGCCAGCAGCTTAGCCCCACAAGGGCGCGGGGCATATGGCTACACCTTC
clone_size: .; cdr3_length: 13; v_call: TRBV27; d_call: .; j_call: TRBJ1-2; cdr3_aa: CASSLGHNYGYTF; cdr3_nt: TGTGCCAGCAGCCTTGGACATAACTATGGCTACACCTTC
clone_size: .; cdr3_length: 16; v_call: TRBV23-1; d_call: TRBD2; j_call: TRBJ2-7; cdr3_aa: CASSQRGGASSYEQYF; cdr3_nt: TGCGCCAGCAGTCAACGGGGGGGCGCCAGCTCCTACGAGCAGTACTTC
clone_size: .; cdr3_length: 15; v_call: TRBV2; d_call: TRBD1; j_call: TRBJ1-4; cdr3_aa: CASRAQGAANEKLFF; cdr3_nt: TGTGCCAGCAGGGCACAGGGGGCAGCTAATGAAAAACTGTTTTTT
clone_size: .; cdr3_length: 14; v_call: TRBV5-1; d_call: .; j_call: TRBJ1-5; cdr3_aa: CASSLGDPNQPQHF; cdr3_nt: TGCGCCAGCAGCTTGGGGGACCCCAATCAGCCCCAGCATTTT
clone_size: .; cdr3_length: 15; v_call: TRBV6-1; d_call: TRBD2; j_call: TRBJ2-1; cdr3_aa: CASSPLAGGYNEQFF; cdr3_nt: TGTGCCAGCAGCCCACTAGCGGGGGGATACAATGAGCAGTTCTTC
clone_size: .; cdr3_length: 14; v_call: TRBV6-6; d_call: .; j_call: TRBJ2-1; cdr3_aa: CASSWLTQYNEQFF; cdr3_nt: TGTGCCAGCAGTTGGCTAACACAGTACAATGAGCAGTTCTTC
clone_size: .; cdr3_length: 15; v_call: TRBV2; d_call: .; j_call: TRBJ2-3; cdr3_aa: CAQRTDKSSTDTQYF; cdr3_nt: TGTGCCCAGAGGACTGATAAGTCTAGCACAGATACGCAGTATTTT
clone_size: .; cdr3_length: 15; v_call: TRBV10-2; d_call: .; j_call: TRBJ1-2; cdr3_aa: CASSESRDVRYGYTF; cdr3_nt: TGCGCCAGCAGTGAGTCAAGGGACGTCCGCTATGGCTACACCTTC
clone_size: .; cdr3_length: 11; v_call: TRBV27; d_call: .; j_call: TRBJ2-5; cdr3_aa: CASSGLRDWYF; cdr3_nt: TGTGCCAGCAGTGGGCTTAGGGATTGGTACTTC
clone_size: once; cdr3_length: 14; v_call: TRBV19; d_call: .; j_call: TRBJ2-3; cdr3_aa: CASSMTGLADTQYF; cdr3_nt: TGTGCCAGTAGTATGACAGGTTTGGCAGATACGCAGTATTTT
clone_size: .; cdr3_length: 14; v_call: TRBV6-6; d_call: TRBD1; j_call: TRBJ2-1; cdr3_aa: CASSSAGGRNEQFF; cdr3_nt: TGTGCCAGCAGTTCCGCAGGGGGCCGGAATGAGCAGTTCTTC
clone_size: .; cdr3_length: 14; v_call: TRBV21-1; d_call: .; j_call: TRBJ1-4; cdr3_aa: CASSNSNHNEKLFF; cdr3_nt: TGTGCCAGCAGCAATTCAAACCATAATGAAAAACTGTTTTTT
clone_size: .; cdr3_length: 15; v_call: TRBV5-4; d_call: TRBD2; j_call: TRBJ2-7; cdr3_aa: CASSSGLAGSYEQYF; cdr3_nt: TGTGCCAGCAGCTCCGGACTAGCGGGCTCCTACGAGCAGTACTTC
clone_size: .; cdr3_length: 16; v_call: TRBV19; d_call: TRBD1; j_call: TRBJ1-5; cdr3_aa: CASSFQGAGGNQPQHF; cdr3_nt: TGTGCCAGTAGTTTTCAGGGGGCGGGAGGGAATCAGCCCCAGCATTTT
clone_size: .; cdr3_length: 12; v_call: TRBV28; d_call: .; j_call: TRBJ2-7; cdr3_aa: CASSLGGYEQYF; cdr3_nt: TGTGCCAGCAGTTTGGGCGGCTACGAGCAGTACTTC
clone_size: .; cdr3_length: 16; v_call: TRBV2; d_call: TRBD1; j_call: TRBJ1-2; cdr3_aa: CASTRDRNFIAYGYTF; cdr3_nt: TGTGCCAGCACGCGGGACAGGAACTTTATTGCCTATGGCTACACCTTC
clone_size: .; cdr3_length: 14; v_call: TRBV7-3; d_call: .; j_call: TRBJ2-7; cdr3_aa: CASSADRPSYEQYF; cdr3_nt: TGTGCCAGCAGTGCTGACAGGCCTTCCTACGAGCAGTACTTC
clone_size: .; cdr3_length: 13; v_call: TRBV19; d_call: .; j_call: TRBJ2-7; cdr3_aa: CASSIGSTYEQYF; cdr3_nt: TGTGCCAGTAGTATCGGCAGCACCTACGAGCAGTACTTC
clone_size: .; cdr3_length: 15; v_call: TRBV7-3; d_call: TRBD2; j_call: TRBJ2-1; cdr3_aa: CASSLLGTSSDEQFF; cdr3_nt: TGTGCCAGCAGCTTATTAGGGACTAGCTCGGATGAGCAGTTCTTC